The T cell receptor beta chain described here comes from a study of blood T cell repertoires in COVID-19. Study as a whole: Samples of COVID-19 (acute and convalescent) were obtained from the United States, Italy and Spain. T cells, B-cell-depleted T cells, or PBMCs provided the cDNA or gDNA that served as material.

The CDR3 totals 16 residues. Trimming removed 0 bases at V and 0 bases at J, with 10 bases between. Per germline, CDR1 SGHNT and CDR2 YYREEE (reference sequence). Original handling: Quantification of nucleated cells was approximated via reference gene primer amplification. TCRdb keeps only in-frame clones here, not all; method: immunoSEQ multiplex PCR. Clonal size and the V and J genes are those of that table, whereas D and trimming came from the DNA. Counted here are some 120,000 clones, roughly four fifths occurring once; the ten biggest clones make up about 18%. Patients of the Seattle cohort, enrolled during active infection, were followed longitudinally. There are a few counts of this clone.

This chain connects TRBV5-4 to TRBJ1-5; weak D call: TRBD1 (5 bases). This clonotype was obtained from a man between 25 and 39 years old with COVID-19, enrolled during active disease. Sequenced: peripheral blood. CDR3 sequence reads: CASSLGGPYSNQPQHF. The CDR3 nucleotides read TGTGCCAGCAGCTTGGGGGGCCCCTATAGCAATCAGCCCCAGCATTTT.